This T cell receptor (beta chain) was captured by sequencing in a study of cytomegalovirus exposure and HLA in healthy donors (dated by TCRdb to the late 2010s). As for the study more broadly: According to a later analysis, one platform produced both the 100 to 150 validation repertoires and the 620 or so repertoires of the first cohort. High-throughput TCR immunosequencing, statistical association of individual TCRs with disease status, and machine learning were combined to predict cytomegalovirus infection status. A separate validation cohort of roughly 130 different subjects was used in addition to the 666-subject first cohort. The study aimed to test whether signatures of past pathogen exposure could be identified by cataloging public T cell receptors. The paper as a whole reports these results and caveats: The study listed approximately 150 TCR beta chains as associated with cytomegalovirus. Cytomegalovirus status was reported to be diagnosed by the classifier with high specificity and sensitivity in both the original and validation cohorts. A few of the identified cytomegalovirus-associated TCR beta chains were confirmed in vitro to be specific for cytomegalovirus antigens. It was suggested by the authors that the approach could potentially be generalized to other disease states and immunological phenotypes. All 130 or so repertoires were used to score co-occurrence in the validation cohort in a later analysis, because that analysis had no HLA typing for the cohort. Across donors, most TCR sequences were observed very rarely, whereas some public TCRs were present in many individuals. In a later analysis, TCRs clustered in the first cohort were found to also tend to co-occur in the 130 or so validation repertoires, with approximately 95% of cluster scores above 0.

The donors were included in the validation cohort of 90 to 150 subjects, a group kept apart from the approximately 670-subject first cohort. V is cut back by 0 bases and J by 4 bases, with 8 bases in the junction unmatched. The CDR3 contains 18 residues, cysteine and phenylalanine counted. The sequence is cut down to CDR3 DNA, 54 bases in frame from base 1. The germline V gene sets CDR1 to SGDLS and CDR2 to YYNGEE. The receptor library was made with the immunoSEQ multiplex PCR assay. The paper's processing steps were these. A statistical classification framework was built for diagnosing cytomegalovirus status from the catalog of TCR beta chain sequences. Sourced from immuneACCESS, this table was stored by TCRdb with only in-frame sequences that have V and J called. A share of the clones is absent; for the studies checked, an unresolved V gene accounts for under half, and the remainder has no known explanation. Clone size and V and J calls were adopted from that table, with D and trimming inferred from the DNA. The sample data list roughly 330,000 clones, and approximately 86% of these were observed just once. 1.2% of the sample is taken by the ten largest.

Comments on this clone: Its cognate antigen has yet to be identified. No clone much larger than this one lies a single base away; base qualities are absent.

The V and J segments used are TRBV9 and TRBJ1-5; TRBD1 fits 12 bases in the junction. Material for sequencing was PBMCs. This TCR was recovered from a woman in her 30s in good health and CMV-seropositive. CDR3 region: CASSVDPGQGAGNQPQHF. The DNA sequence is as follows: TGTGCCAGCAGCGTAGATCCGGGACAGGGGGCTGGTAATCAGCCCCAGCATTTT. With the rest looked up from the reference TRBV9 and TRBJ1-5 genes rather than sequenced, the full variable domain is DSGVTQTPKHLITATGQRVTLRCSPRSGDLSVYWYQQSLDQGLQFLIQYYNGEERAKGNILERFSAQQFPDLHSELNLSSLELGDSALYFCASSVDPGQGAGNQPQHFGDGTRLSIL.